This TCR beta chain was captured in a study of blood T cell repertoires in COVID-19. Looking at the study overall: The samples span acute and convalescent COVID-19 from the United States, Italy and Spain. T cells, B-cell-depleted T cells, or PBMCs provided the cDNA or gDNA that served as material.

Recruits, aged roughly 18 to 100 years, lived in 24 US areas. Trimming took off 0 bases at V and 7 bases at J, with 16 bases between the two ends. The CDR3 totals 15 residues. In germline, CDR1 is SGHAT, CDR2 FQNNGV. Sequencing was performed with immunoSEQ multiplex PCR; in TCRdb, only in-frame clones are kept and a portion is missing. The sample lists a few hundred thousand clones; 80% to 90% were seen once. The chain carries TRBV11-2 and TRBJ2-7; D gene ambiguous. The TCR was taken from a woman in her forties with acute COVID-19. The specimen was PBMCs or T cells enriched from blood (not recorded which). CDR3 sequence (DNA): TGTGCCAGCAGCTTAGATCCGTATGCAGGTGGTGAGCAGTACTTC. It yields the protein CASSLDPYAGGEQYF.